This entry lists 31 T cell receptor beta chains sequenced from one sample in a study of CD8 T cells in Susac syndrome. Reverse transcription of about 0.45 to 1 ug RNA used random hexamers. MiXCR, applied by TCRdb to the immunoSEQ multiplex PCR reads, yields one record per CDR3 protein. The profile shows 100,000 to 150,000 distinct CDR3 sequences, about 94% of them singletons. The sequenced sample was CD8+ T cells from PBMCs. These receptor sequences come from a human donor with Susac syndrome.

Written as DNA, the CDR3 is TGTGCCAGCAGTTACGGACAGGGCAACTCCTACGAGCAGTACTTC. This sequence encodes CASSYGQGNSYEQYF. V and J are TRBV6-2 or TRBV6-3 and TRBJ2-7; 8 positions agree with TRBD1. CDR1 MNHEY and CDR2 SVGEGT come from the germline V gene. CDR3 length equals 15 residues. V lost 2 bases and J lost 0; bases outside the gene matches: 3.

This clonotype was seen only once. Germline is not matched at one junction end, which may reflect a read error. The chain uses TRBV23-1 and TRBJ2-7; D gene unclear. TRBV23-1 is an open reading frame, and its role is uncertain. The CDR3 extends over 11 amino acids. The CDR3 DNA reads as TGCGCCAGCCGTCAGCGCCTTGAGCAGTACTTC. Amino acid sequence: CASRQRLEQYF.

The J gene is TRBJ2-1, the V gene TRBV4-1, with TRBD1 matching 9 bases. Germline CDR1 is MGHRA and CDR2 is YSYEKL. The CDR3 spans 14 residues. V lost 1 base and J lost 12; bases outside the gene matches: 7. The DNA of the CDR3 is TGCGCCAGCAGCCAAGGAAACAGGGGGCCGGGGCAGTTCTTC. Amino acids: CASSQGNRGPGQFF.

The chain couples TRBV29-1 to TRBJ2-7, with 8 nucleotides matching TRBD1. This CDR3 contains 15 residues. CDR1 and CDR2 (germline): SQVTM, ANQGSEA. J lost 0 bases, V lost 1 base, and 5 bases had no gene match. DNA for the CDR3: TGCAGCGTTGAAGCCGAAGACAGGGGCTCCTACGAGCAGTACTTC. This translates into CSVEAEDRGSYEQYF.

The chain couples TRBV4-1 to TRBJ2-3; D is unresolved. This CDR3 has 13 residues. Germline assignment: CDR1 MGHRA and CDR2 YSYEKL. Between the trimmed V and J ends, which lost 4 bases and 1 base, there was a span of 6 bases. The CDR3 DNA reads as TGCGCCAGCAGCCCAGTCCGCACAGATACGCAGTATTTT. Translated: CASSPVRTDTQYF.

This sequence joins TRBV30 and TRBJ2-1; D remains ambiguous. V was cut by 4 bases and J by 4 bases, with 11 bases left in between. This CDR3 spans 13 amino acids. Germline lookup yields CDR1 GTSNPN and CDR2 SVGIG (reference sequence). CDR3 loop: CAWTTTTYNEQFF. The DNA of the CDR3 is TGTGCCTGGACTACGACCACGTACAATGAGCAGTTCTTC. The full variable domain, its missing parts supplied by reference TRBV30 and TRBJ2-1, is SQTIHQWPATLVQPVGSPLSLECTVEGTSNPNLYWYRQAAGRGLQLLFYSVGIGQISSEVPQNLSASRPQDRQFILSSKKLLLSDSGFYLCAWTTTTYNEQFFGPGTRLTVL.

This chain links TRBV20-1 with TRBJ2-2; TRBD1 aligns across 10 bases. The germline V gene encodes CDR1 DFQATT and CDR2 SNEGSKA (reference sequence). The trim removed 3 bases at V and 3 bases at J, leaving 1 base unmatched. There are 14 residues in the CDR3. CDR3 residues: CSARGTGDTGELFF. CDR3 in DNA: TGCAGTGCTAGGGGGACAGGGGACACCGGGGAGCTGTTTTTT.

CDR3 bases: TGTGCCTGGAGCTCGGGTCCAGATACGCAGTATTTT. Protein: CAWSSGPDTQYF. The chain employs TRBV30 and TRBJ2-3; D gene ambiguous. The germline gives CDR1 GTSNPN, CDR2 SVGIG (reference sequence). This CDR3 has 12 amino acids. Between the trimmed V and J ends, which lost 3 bases and 4 bases, there was a span of 8 bases.

The genes are TRBV4-1 and TRBJ2-4; 7 bases are a match to TRBD1. CDR1 is MGHRA, CDR2 YSYEKL, per germline. Trimming cost V 0 bases and J 5 bases; bases outside gene matches: 10. This CDR3 contains 17 residues. In DNA, the CDR3 is TGCGCCAGCAGCCAAGATCTTTTAGGACAGGTGGAAAACATTCAGTACTTC. This codes for CASSQDLLGQVENIQYF.

The genes are TRBV5-1 and TRBJ1-1; D gene ambiguous. The ends were cut back, 0 bases at V and 1 base at J, with 7 bases in the middle. The CDR3 extends over 14 amino acids. CDR1 SGHRS and CDR2 YFSETQ come from the germline V gene. The CDR3 DNA sequence: TGCGCCAGCAGCTTGGCCAGTGGGAACACTGAAGCTTTCTTT. Its protein is CASSLASGNTEAFF.

This clonotype was observed a single time. V and J are TRBV7-9 and TRBJ2-3, with D possibly matching TRBD2 (7 bases). In germline, CDR1 is SEHNR, CDR2 FQNEAQ (reference sequence). The length of the CDR3 is 16 residues. Between the trimmed V and J ends, which lost 5 bases and 2 bases, there was a span of 17 bases. The CDR3 is CASSVGGEPFTDTQYF. The CDR3 DNA sequence: TGTGCCAGCAGCGTAGGGGGGGAGCCCTTCACAGATACGCAGTATTTT.

This clonotype was counted a single time. The chain employs TRBV28 and TRBJ2-5; D is uncertain. The germline V gene encodes CDR1 MDHEN and CDR2 SYDVKM. CDR3 length: 15 amino acids. The ends were cut back, 6 bases at V and 0 bases at J, with 14 bases in the middle. CDR3 sequence reads: CASSPGPTDQETQYF. The DNA for the CDR3 is TGTGCCAGCAGCCCAGGACCGACGGACCAAGAGACCCAGTACTTC. The full variable domain, rest sourced from reference TRBV28 and TRBJ2-5, is DVKVTQSSRYLVKRTGEKVFLECVQDMDHENMFWYRQDPGLGLRLIYFSYDVKMKEKGDIPEGYSVSREKKERFSLILESASTNQTSMYLCASSPGPTDQETQYFGPGTRLLVL.

This chain connects TRBV14 to TRBJ2-1; tentatively, D is TRBD2 (6 bases). V lost 1 base and J lost 0, with 10 bases in between. The CDR3 spans 16 residues. Germline V gene data show CDR1 as SGHDN and CDR2 as FVKESK. The CDR3 loop is CASSQARGGSYNEQFF. DNA of the CDR3: TGTGCCAGCAGCCAAGCAAGGGGAGGCTCCTACAATGAGCAGTTCTTC.

The J gene is TRBJ1-5, the V gene TRBV7-9, with no clear D. The CDR3 covers 13 residues. With 1 base removed from V and 8 bases from J, the gap between germline ends came to 9 bases. Germline assignment: CDR1 SEHNR and CDR2 FQNEAQ (reference sequence). CDR3 DNA sequence: TGTGCCAGCAGCTTAGGGCTCGGCGAGCCCCAGCATTTT. It is translated as CASSLGLGEPQHF. The full variable domain, its missing parts supplied by reference TRBV7-9 and TRBJ1-5, is DTGVSQNPRHKITKRGQNVTFRCDPISEHNRLYWYRQTLGQGPEFLTYFQNEAQLEKSRLLSDRFSAERPKGSFSTLEIQRTEQGDSAMYLCASSLGLGEPQHFGDGTRLSIL.

The gene calls are TRBV7-2 and TRBJ2-7, with D maybe TRBD1 (5 bases). CDR1 SGHTA and CDR2 FQGNSA come from the germline V gene. The ends were cut back, 1 base at V and 3 bases at J, with 16 bases in the middle. This CDR3 comprises 16 residues. CDR3 sequence (DNA): TGTGCCAGCAGCTTAGATCGGACAATTCAACACTACGAGCAGTACTTC. Amino acids: CASSLDRTIQHYEQYF. The full variable domain, its missing parts supplied by reference TRBV7-2 and TRBJ2-7, is GAGVSQSPSNKVTEKGKDVELRCDPISGHTALYWYRQSLGQGLEFLIYFQGNSAPDKSGLPSDRFSAERTGGSVSTLTIQRTQQEDSAVYLCASSLDRTIQHYEQYFGPGTRLTVT.

The chain has TRBV20-1 and TRBJ1-1; a weak D match, TRBD1 (5 bases). V dropped 4 bases and J dropped 4 bases, with 13 bases sitting between them. Germline-derived CDR1 and CDR2 are DFQATT and SNEGSKA (reference sequence). The length of the CDR3 is 13 residues. As DNA, the CDR3 is TGCAGTGCTATTTCGGAAGGGACCACTGAAGCTTTCTTT. Translating it yields CSAISEGTTEAFF.

This clonotype was counted a single time. This sequence joins TRBV20-1 and TRBJ2-5; D is unresolved. The V gene lost 0 bases and the J gene lost 7 bases, with 24 bases spanning the gap. This CDR3 contains 17 residues. CDR1 and CDR2 from the germline V gene are DFQATT and SNEGSKA (reference sequence). CDR3 coding DNA: TGCAGTGCTAGAGACAAGGCTTACGGGCCCCGTTTTTGGACCCAGTACTTC. Translated: CSARDKAYGPRFWTQYF.

The chain links TRBV11-2 to TRBJ1-1; D uncertain. This CDR3 comprises 11 residues. Germline assignment: CDR1 SGHAT and CDR2 FQNNGV. Trimming removed 3 bases at V and 11 bases at J, with 10 bases between. The CDR3 spells CASSFSLMAFF. Written as DNA, the CDR3 is TGTGCCAGCAGCTTTTCTCTAATGGCTTTCTTT.

V gene TRBV7-9 combines with J gene TRBJ2-7, with 8 bases that match TRBD1. CDR1 and CDR2 from the germline V gene are SEHNR and FQNEAQ (reference sequence). The CDR3 extends over 15 amino acids. V was pared by 6 bases and J by 0 bases, with 7 bases of the junction left unmatched. CDR3 region: CASSSAQGASYEQYF. Here the CDR3 DNA reads TGTGCCAGCAGTTCGGCGCAGGGGGCCTCCTACGAGCAGTACTTC.

This chain links TRBV19 with TRBJ1-5, with D possibly TRBD1 on 5 matching bases. CDR3 size: 14 residues. V lost 3 bases and J 3 bases, leaving 9 bases between the germline ends. The germline V gene encodes CDR1 LNHDA and CDR2 SQIVND (reference sequence). As DNA, the CDR3 is TGTGCCAGTAGTATGGGGACTGCCAATCAGCCCCAGCATTTT. This translates into CASSMGTANQPQHF.

The chain couples TRBV6-5 to TRBJ2-1; the D gene is possibly TRBD2 (6 bases). The CDR3 runs 15 residues. The germline V and J ends were trimmed by 3 bases and 6 bases, with 15 bases remaining between them. In germline, CDR1 is MNHEY, CDR2 SVGAGI. Here the CDR3 reads CASSYGLAELNEQFF. In nucleotides, the CDR3 is TGTGCCAGCAGTTATGGGTTAGCGGAACTCAATGAGCAGTTCTTC.

The chain has TRBV15 and TRBJ2-1; 8 bases agree with TRBD2. The ends lost 0 bases at V and 7 bases at J; junction bases unmatched: 8. The V gene's germline CDR1 is LNHNV and CDR2 YYDKDF (reference sequence). This CDR3 region has 16 residues. The CDR3 spells CATSRDPSGYRNEQFF. For the CDR3, the DNA is TGTGCCACCAGCAGAGACCCTAGCGGGTATCGTAATGAGCAGTTCTTC. Drawing the rest from reference TRBV15 and TRBJ2-1, the complete variable domain is DAMVIQNPRYQVTQFGKPVTLSCSQTLNHNVMYWYQQKSSQAPKLLFHYYDKDFNNEADTPDNFQSRRPNTSFCFLDIRSPGLGDTAMYLCATSRDPSGYRNEQFFGPGTRLTVL.

The V call is TRBV25-1, the J call TRBJ2-5, with D possibly being TRBD1 (6 bases). The CDR3 covers 14 residues. Germline CDR1 MGHDK, CDR2 SYGVNS. V lost 1 base and J 1 base, leaving 7 bases between the germline ends. Here the CDR3 DNA reads TGTGCCAGCAGTGAATCGACAGGCCAAGAGACCCAGTACTTC. Its protein product is CASSESTGQETQYF.

The chain uses TRBV3-1 and TRBJ2-7, with 14 bases lining up with TRBD2. Germline values: CDR1 LGHDT, CDR2 YNNKEL (reference sequence). The V gene end was trimmed by 4 bases and the J gene end by 7 bases; junction bases not matched to a gene: 9. The CDR3 spans 16 residues. The CDR3 protein is CASSPGLAGVSLEQYF. The CDR3, as DNA: TGTGCCAGCAGCCCGGGACTAGCGGGGGTTTCCTTGGAGCAGTACTTC.

The genes are TRBV4-3 and TRBJ1-1; D gene ambiguous. Germline CDR1 reads LGHNA; CDR2 reads YSLEER. This CDR3 contains 13 residues. V was cut by 0 bases and J by 10 bases, with 12 bases left in between. The CDR3 bases are TGCGCCAGCAGCCAAGATTCAAGGGATCGAGCTTTCTTT. This codes for CASSQDSRDRAFF.

The chain uses TRBV6-1 and TRBJ2-7; TRBD1 aligns across 8 bases. J was trimmed by 3 bases and V by 9 bases; bases with no gene match: 7. The CDR3 totals 13 residues. Germline CDR1 is MNHNS and CDR2 is SASEGT. The CDR3 DNA follows: TGTGCCAGTGAGGGACAGGAGAACTACGAGCAGTACTTC. It codes for CASEGQENYEQYF.

This chain connects TRBV20-1 to TRBJ1-1; D is uncertain. V was clipped by 6 bases and J by 1 base, with 12 bases between them. CDR3 length equals 13 residues. Germline CDR1 DFQATT, CDR2 SNEGSKA (reference sequence). This chain's CDR3 is CSAMSLTNTEAFF. CDR3 in DNA: TGCAGTGCCATGAGCCTGACGAACACTGAAGCTTTCTTT.

The chain has TRBV9 and TRBJ2-3; D is perhaps TRBD2 (5 bases). The CDR3 runs 13 residues. V lost 0 bases to trimming and J lost 6 bases, with 8 bases between them. The V gene's germline CDR1 is SGDLS and CDR2 YYNGEE. This CDR3 is CASSVGEIDTQYF. In DNA form, the CDR3 reads TGTGCCAGCAGCGTAGGGGAGATCGATACGCAGTATTTT.

The chain couples TRBV10-2 to TRBJ2-3, with D possibly matching TRBD2 (6 bases). This CDR3 is built from 14 residues. CDR1 is WSHSY and CDR2 is SAAADI in the germline V gene. The germline V and J ends were trimmed by 3 bases and 1 base, with 8 bases remaining between them. The CDR3 coding sequence is TGCGCCAGCAGTGAAGCTAGCGGCACAGATACGCAGTATTTT. Translating it yields CASSEASGTDTQYF.

The chain joins TRBV12-3 or TRBV12-4 to TRBJ2-1; D gene uncertain. This CDR3 has 12 amino acids. V lost 6 bases and J lost 10, with 13 bases in between. CDR3 DNA: TGTGCCAGCAGCCGCTACAATGAGGAGCAGTTCTTC. This gives the protein CASSRYNEEQFF.

The chain uses TRBV9 and TRBJ2-5, with D unresolved. Trimming took 1 base from V and 3 from J, leaving 10 bases between them. Germline-derived CDR1 and CDR2 are SGDLS and YYNGEE. This CDR3 spans 14 amino acids. CDR3 protein: CASSVSGREETQYF. CDR3 nucleotides: TGTGCCAGCAGCGTATCCGGACGGGAAGAGACCCAGTACTTC.